One sample yielded the 23 T cell receptor beta chains listed below, sequenced in a study of CD8 T cells in Susac syndrome. Random hexamers were used to reverse transcribe the RNA input (about 0.5 to 1 ug). TCRdb passed the immunoSEQ multiplex PCR reads through MiXCR, listing each CDR3 protein once. The table includes about 200,000 distinct CDR3 sequences, 85% to 95% detected once. The sequenced sample consisted of CD4+ T cells from PBMCs. The receptor source for this set is a human donor in good health.

This chain uses TRBV20-1 with TRBJ2-7; D possibly corresponds to TRBD1 (6 bases). The CDR3 loop spans 14 amino acids. Trimming removed 2 bases from V and 3 bases from J, with 14 bases in between. Germline lookup yields CDR1 DFQATT and CDR2 SNEGSKA (reference sequence). CDR3 residues: CSARQGSTRYEQYF. The DNA for the CDR3 is TGCAGTGCTAGACAGGGGTCAACCCGCTACGAGCAGTACTTC.

The rearrangement uses TRBV7-9 and TRBJ2-3; 7 positions match TRBD1. Germline assignment: CDR1 SEHNR and CDR2 FQNEAQ (reference sequence). The V segment lost 7 bases and the J segment 2 bases; nucleotides outside the gene matches: 9. This CDR3 spans 15 amino acids. The CDR3 nucleotides read TGTGCCAGCACCAACAGGGGACGGTCCACAGATACGCAGTATTTT. Its translation: CASTNRGRSTDTQYF.

The chain recombines TRBV12-3 or TRBV12-4 with TRBJ1-1; TRBD1 agrees at 11 bases. J lost 6 bases, V lost 4 bases, and 1 base had no gene match. This CDR3 is built from 13 residues. CDR3 nucleotides: TGTGCCAGCAGTTCGGGACAGGGGGCTGAAGCTTTCTTT. Translation gives CASSSGQGAEAFF.

This clonotype was observed a single time. V is TRBV20-1 and J is TRBJ1-1; possible D gene TRBD1, 5 bases. The germline CDR1 and CDR2 sequences are DFQATT and SNEGSKA (reference sequence). The CDR3 extends over 14 amino acids. Deletions cut 0 bases from V and 6 bases from J, with 14 bases between. The CDR3 is CSAREGKGRPEAFF. The DNA of the CDR3 is TGCAGTGCTAGAGAGGGTAAGGGGAGGCCTGAAGCTTTCTTT.

The J gene is TRBJ2-7, the V gene TRBV2; D possibly corresponds to TRBD2 (5 bases). The CDR3 contains 14 residues. V shed 4 bases and J shed 0 bases, with 10 bases lying between them. CDR1 is SNHLY, CDR2 FYNNEI, per germline. The CDR3 region has the DNA TGTGCCAGCAGTGGGCTAGCTGGCTCCTACGAGCAGTACTTC. Protein product: CASSGLAGSYEQYF.

The V gene is TRBV7-9, the J gene TRBJ1-6, with 7 bases that match TRBD1. Looked up from germline, CDR1 is SEHNR and CDR2 is FQNEAQ (reference sequence). V lost 4 bases, J lost 5 bases, and 8 bases stayed unmatched. The CDR3 sequence is 16 residues long. The DNA for the CDR3 is TGTGCCAGCAGCTACTACCGGGACAGAGATAATTCACCCCTCCACTTT. It specifies CASSYYRDRDNSPLHF.

The CDR3 nucleotides are TGCAGTGCCAGGGCATGGATGAACACTGAAGCTTTCTTT. Residues: CSARAWMNTEAFF. The genes are TRBV20-1 and TRBJ1-1; a weak D match, TRBD1 (5 bases). The CDR3 is made up of 13 amino acids. Trimming left V 6 bases short and J 0 bases short, with 11 bases between. Germline assignment: CDR1 DFQATT and CDR2 SNEGSKA (reference sequence).

The chain employs TRBV3-1 and TRBJ1-5; D may be TRBD1 (6 bases). The V end lost 4 bases, the J end lost 2 bases, and 12 bases lay between the germline ends. The germline CDR1 and CDR2 sequences are LGHDT and YNNKEL (reference sequence). The CDR3 is 15 residues long. Here the CDR3 DNA reads TGTGCCAGCAGCCCCACAGGGTATGGCAATCAGCCCCAGCATTTT. Its translation is CASSPTGYGNQPQHF.

The DNA of the CDR3 is TGTGCCAGCAGCTTATCTGGACAGGGGGCCTACGAGCAGTACTTC. It encodes CASSLSGQGAYEQYF. The chain carries TRBV7-7 and TRBJ2-7, with 10 positions matching TRBD1. This CDR3 is built from 15 residues. Per the germline V gene, CDR1 is SSHAT and CDR2 is FNYEAQ (reference sequence). V lost 2 bases to trimming and J lost 2 bases; unmatched junction nucleotides: 3.

V is TRBV6-5 and J is TRBJ1-4; 8 nucleotides line up with TRBD1. The V gene end was trimmed by 0 bases and the J gene end by 8 bases; junction bases not matched to a gene: 11. This CDR3 comprises 17 residues. Per the germline V gene, CDR1 is MNHEY and CDR2 is SVGAGI. The CDR3 coding sequence is TGTGCCAGCAGTTACTCATTGTACGGGACAGGAGACGAAAAACTGTTTTTT. Protein product: CASSYSLYGTGDEKLFF.

This rearrangement joins TRBV5-1 to TRBJ2-5; D gene uncertain. V was clipped by 4 bases and J by 2 bases, with 12 bases between them. CDR3 size: 14 residues. The germline V gene has CDR1 SGHRS and CDR2 YFSETQ. CDR3 loop: CASSAPPGQETQYF. The CDR3 nucleotides are TGCGCCAGCAGCGCCCCACCTGGGCAAGAGACCCAGTACTTC.

V is TRBV5-1 and J is TRBJ1-1, with D uncertain. The CDR3 length is 17 residues. Germline CDR1 reads SGHRS; CDR2 reads YFSETQ. The V end lost 2 bases, the J end lost 1 base, and 18 bases lay between the germline ends. The CDR3 sequence: CASSFVSTGPWNTEAFF. As DNA, the CDR3 is TGCGCCAGCAGCTTCGTGAGCACCGGACCGTGGAACACTGAAGCTTTCTTT.

The V gene is TRBV29-1, the J gene TRBJ1-6; the D gene is possibly TRBD1 (6 bases). The CDR3 runs to 14 residues. Germline lookup yields CDR1 SQVTM and CDR2 ANQGSEA. V was pared by 5 bases and J by 4 bases, with 12 bases between. The DNA of the CDR3 is TGCAGCGTTCGTCAGGACAGTTATAATTCACCCCTCCACTTT. It yields the protein CSVRQDSYNSPLHF.

The chain uses TRBV6-1 and TRBJ2-6, with 11 bases aligning to TRBD1. CDR1 is MNHNS, CDR2 SASEGT, per germline. CDR3 size: 17 residues. After removal of 4 bases from V and 1 base from J, the junction contained 3 bases not matched to a gene. CDR3 sequence (DNA): TGTGCCAGCAGTGGGACAGGGGGCTGGTCTGGGGCCAACGTCCTGACTTTC. Protein: CASSGTGGWSGANVLTF.

V gene TRBV29-1 combines with J gene TRBJ2-1; no clear D gene. Germline-derived CDR1 and CDR2 are SQVTM and ANQGSEA. The germline V and J ends were trimmed by 5 bases and 5 bases, with 13 bases remaining between them. CDR3 length equals 13 residues. DNA for the CDR3: TGCAGCGTTAGGAGTGAGGTTAACAATGAGCAGTTCTTC. Translated, it gives CSVRSEVNNEQFF.

The chain recombines TRBV28 with TRBJ1-1; D perhaps matches TRBD1 (5 bases). Germline CDR1 reads MDHEN; CDR2 reads SYDVKM. The CDR3 sequence is 16 residues long. V was shortened by 7 bases and J by 5 bases, with 23 bases between the two germline ends. Written as DNA, the CDR3 is TGTGCCAGCACCCTACCTTCACAAGGGGAAAGGACTGAAGCTTTCTTT. This encodes CASTLPSQGERTEAFF.

The chain carries TRBV10-3 and TRBJ2-7; D is uncertain. V shed 6 bases and J shed 4 bases, with 10 bases lying between them. CDR1 and CDR2 (germline): ENHRY, SYGVKD. The CDR3 spans 12 residues. CDR3 bases: TGTGCCATCAGCCGCGATGTTTACGAGCAGTACGTC. Protein: CAISRDVYEQYV.

This clonotype was detected only once. CDR3 sequence: CSANQNYGYTF. The CDR3 region has the DNA TGCAGTGCTAACCAGAACTATGGCTACACCTTC. The gene calls are TRBV20-1 and TRBJ1-2, with D unclear. CDR3 length: 11 amino acids. Germline V gives CDR1 DFQATT, CDR2 SNEGSKA (reference sequence). With 4 bases removed from V and 2 bases from J, the gap between germline ends came to 5 bases.

This sequence joins TRBV2 and TRBJ2-5, with TRBD2 as a possible D gene (6 bases). The CDR3 totals 15 residues. V was clipped by 8 bases and J by 2 bases, with 18 bases between them. CDR1 and CDR2 from the germline V gene are SNHLY and FYNNEI. DNA of the CDR3: TGTGCCAGCCAAGGTCTGGGACTCCAACAAGAGACCCAGTACTTC. It encodes CASQGLGLQQETQYF.

The CDR3 loop reads CSALIPDSNYEQYF. The CDR3 nucleotides are TGCAGCGCCCTAATTCCCGACTCTAACTACGAGCAGTACTTC. The chain carries TRBV29-1 and TRBJ2-7, with D uncertain. V lost 7 bases and J 3 bases, leaving 19 bases between the germline ends. The CDR3 totals 14 residues. From germline, CDR1 is SQVTM and CDR2 ANQGSEA.

V and J are TRBV3-1 and TRBJ1-2; D is perhaps TRBD1 (6 bases). V lost 6 bases and J lost 3, with 14 bases in between. Germline V gene lookup returns CDR1 LGHDT and CDR2 YNNKEL (reference sequence). The CDR3 extends over 14 amino acids. The DNA of the CDR3 is TGTGCCAGCAGTCCGGGGCCAGGGGACTATGGCTACACCTTC. Translated, it gives CASSPGPGDYGYTF.

The CDR3 sequence: CSVMIRDRARGWNTDTQYF. In DNA, the CDR3 is TGCAGCGTCATGATCCGGGACAGGGCACGGGGGTGGAACACAGATACGCAGTATTTT. This chain uses TRBV29-1 with TRBJ2-3, with 9 bases lining up with TRBD1. The germline CDR1 and CDR2 sequences are SQVTM and ANQGSEA. CDR3 length: 19 residues. J was trimmed by 2 bases and V by 6 bases; bases with no gene match: 21.

The chain employs TRBV12-3 or TRBV12-4 and TRBJ1-1; 8 positions match TRBD1. This CDR3 spans 14 amino acids. The J segment lost 6 bases and the V segment lost 5 bases, leaving 8 bases of the junction unmatched. DNA of the CDR3: TGTGCCAGCAGTCCAGGGGGCGTGAGGGCTGAAGCTTTCTTT. It specifies CASSPGGVRAEAFF.